Below, 2 T cell receptor beta chains from the same sample are listed, as sequenced in a study of Ad26.COV2.S vaccination and SARS-CoV-2 variants. Method: immunoSEQ multiplex PCR; TCRdb's copy keeps in-frame clones and lacks some. The repertoire holds about 350,000 clones, with 70% to 90% as singletons. Sample treatment: some 20 received Ad26.COV2.S at low or high dose, single or two shots; five or six received placebo; per-sample allocation not given. Day 63 following the first vaccine or placebo injection was when the samples were taken. The material was peripheral blood, obtained in a trial of Ad26.COV2.S vaccine versus placebo. The source of these receptors is a person aged 18-60 years who received the Ad26.COV2.S COVID-19 vaccine or a placebo.

This sequence joins TRBV7-9 and TRBJ2-7, with D perhaps assigned TRBD1 or TRBD2 (5 bases each). Trimming removed 5 bases from V and 3 bases from J, with 8 bases in between. Germline loops: CDR1 SEHNR, CDR2 FQNEAQ (reference sequence). This CDR3 contains 12 residues. This chain's CDR3 is CASSPGRYEQYF. The CDR3 bases are TGTGCCAGCAGCCCGGGACGCTACGAGCAGTACTTC. Full variable domain (missing parts from reference TRBV7-9 and TRBJ2-7): DTGVSQNPRHKITKRGQNVTFRCDPISEHNRLYWYRQTLGQGPEFLTYFQNEAQLEKSRLLSDRFSAERPKGSFSTLEIQRTEQGDSAMYLCASSPGRYEQYFGPGTRLTVT.

The V gene is TRBV21-1, the J gene TRBJ2-5; the D call in the table, TRBD1, was not verified against the DNA. TRBV21-1 is tagged as a pseudogene. The length of the CDR3 is 16 residues. The CDR3 bases are TGTGCCAGCAGCAAAGCGCAGAGACAGGTTCAAGAGACCCAGTACTTC. It yields the protein CASSKAQRQVQETQYF.